This T cell receptor beta chain was documented in a study of blood T cell repertoires in COVID-19. The germline gives CDR1 MDHEN, CDR2 SYDVKM. The CDR3 has 20 amino acids. Germline trimming cut 4 bases from V and 2 bases from J; bases unmatched to any gene: 18. The protocol was immunoSEQ multiplex PCR, while the TCRdb copy is restricted to in-frame clones and leaves out a portion. The sample records some 61,000 clones, roughly 88% being singletons. The source is a man between 25 and 39 years old with acute or convalescent COVID-19. J is TRBJ2-5 and V is TRBV28; 11 positions agree with TRBD1. The sample consisted of peripheral blood. The CDR3 DNA sequence: TGTGCCAGCAGTTCCCGGACAGGGGGCGCGCGGGCCGGACTGCAAGAGACCCAGTACTTC. Translating it yields CASSSRTGGARAGLQETQYF.